Listed below are T cell receptor beta chains from one sample, sequenced in a study of Tregs in tolerant kidney transplant recipients. Data came from immunoSEQ multiplex PCR; TCRdb stores just in-frame clones and leaves some out. This sample has about 240,000 clones, with 80% to 85% found just once. Sequencing was performed on CD4+ T cells from blood. The origin of the receptors is a human donor in good health. CDR3s include the opening cysteine and the closing phenylalanine or tryptophan. D genes are given only for firm matches. Only some rows state a clone size, as once, few, many or a class for expanded clones.

j_call v_call clone_size d_call cdr3_nt cdr3_aa
TRBJ2-5 TRBV6-6 - TRBD1 TGTGCCAGCAGAAGGGGACAGGGCCTTATCGAGACCCAGTACTTC CASRRGQGLIETQYF
TRBJ2-3 TRBV4-2 - - TGTGCCAGCAGCTCCGGAGGGGGAGTGGATACGCAGTATTTT CASSSGGGVDTQYF
TRBJ1-5 TRBV7-8 - - TGTGCCAGCAGCGGACGACAAGGGATGCAGCCCCAGCATTTT CASSGRQGMQPQHF
TRBJ1-2 TRBV7-9 - - TGTGCCAGCAGCTTGCTTGGAAACTATGGCTACACCTTC CASSLLGNYGYTF
TRBJ1-3 TRBV5-1 - - TGCGCCAGCAGCTTGCAAGGGGCAGGAAACACCATATATTTT CASSLQGAGNTIYF
TRBJ2-5 TRBV5-1 - - TGCGCCAGCAGCTTGAACTCCCTACAAGAGACCCAGTACTTC CASSLNSLQETQYF
TRBJ2-1 TRBV11-3 - TRBD1 TGTGCCAGCAGCCTCGGACAGGGGGCCTATGAGCAGTTCTTC CASSLGQGAYEQFF
TRBJ2-3 TRBV19 - TRBD2 TGTGCCAGTAGTGGCGGGGGGGCTAGCACAGATACGCAGTATTTT CASSGGGASTDTQYF
TRBJ1-1 TRBV6-5 - - TGTGCCAGCAGCTACTCGATCCAGGGAGAAGCTTTCTTT CASSYSIQGEAFF
TRBJ1-5 TRBV5-8 - - TGTGCCAGCAGCCTTGGGGGGAGCAATCAGCCCCAGCATTTT CASSLGGSNQPQHF
TRBJ2-2 TRBV5-1 few - TGCGCCAGCAGCTTGGGCGGGGTGAGCGGGGAGCTGTTTTTT CASSLGGVSGELFF
TRBJ2-7 TRBV5-7 - TRBD1 TGTGCCAGCAGCGCGCACCGATCCGGGACAGGGGACGACGAGCAGTACTTC CASSAHRSGTGDDEQYF
TRBJ2-5 TRBV7-2 - - TGTGCCGGCAGCTTAGCTGAGGGCACCCGGACCCAGTACTTC CAGSLAEGTRTQYF
TRBJ2-7 TRBV30 - - TGTGCCTGGAGTGTACACTCCGGACTTCCGTCCCCCTACGAGCAGTACTTC CAWSVHSGLPSPYEQYF
TRBJ2-5 TRBV19 - TRBD2 TGTGCCAGTAGTATAACTAGCGGAGACCAAGAGACCCAGTACTTC CASSITSGDQETQYF